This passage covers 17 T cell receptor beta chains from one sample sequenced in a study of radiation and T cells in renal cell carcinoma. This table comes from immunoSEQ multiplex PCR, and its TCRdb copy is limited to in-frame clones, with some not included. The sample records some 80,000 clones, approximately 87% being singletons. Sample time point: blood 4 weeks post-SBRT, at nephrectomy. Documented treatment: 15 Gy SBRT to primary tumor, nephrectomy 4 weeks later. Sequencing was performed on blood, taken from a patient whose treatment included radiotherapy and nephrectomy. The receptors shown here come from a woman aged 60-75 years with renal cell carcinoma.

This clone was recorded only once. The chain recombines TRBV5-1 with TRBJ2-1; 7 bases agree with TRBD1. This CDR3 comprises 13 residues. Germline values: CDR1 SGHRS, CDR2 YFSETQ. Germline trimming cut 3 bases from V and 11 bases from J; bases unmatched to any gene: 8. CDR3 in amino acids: CASSSGQGDKQFF. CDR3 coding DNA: TGCGCCAGCAGCTCCGGGCAGGGGGATAAGCAGTTCTTC.

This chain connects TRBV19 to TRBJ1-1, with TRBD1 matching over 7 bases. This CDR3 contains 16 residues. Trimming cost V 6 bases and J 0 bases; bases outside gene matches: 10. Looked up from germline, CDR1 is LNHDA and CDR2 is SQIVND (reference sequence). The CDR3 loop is CASRRGQNLMNTEAFF. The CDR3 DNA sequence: TGTGCCAGTAGAAGGGGACAGAATTTAATGAACACTGAAGCTTTCTTT.

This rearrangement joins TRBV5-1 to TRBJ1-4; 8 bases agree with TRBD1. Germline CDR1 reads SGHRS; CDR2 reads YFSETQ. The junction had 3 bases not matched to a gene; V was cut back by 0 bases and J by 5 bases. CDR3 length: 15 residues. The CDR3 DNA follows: TGCGCCAGCAGCTTGGTCAGGGGGCAGAATGAAAAACTGTTTTTT. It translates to CASSLVRGQNEKLFF.

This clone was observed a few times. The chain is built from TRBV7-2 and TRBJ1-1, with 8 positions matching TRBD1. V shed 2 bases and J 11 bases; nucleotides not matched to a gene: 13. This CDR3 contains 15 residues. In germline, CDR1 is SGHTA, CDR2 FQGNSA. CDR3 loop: CASSLLATGAGGAFF. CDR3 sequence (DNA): TGTGCCAGCAGCTTACTGGCGACAGGGGCGGGAGGGGCTTTCTTT.

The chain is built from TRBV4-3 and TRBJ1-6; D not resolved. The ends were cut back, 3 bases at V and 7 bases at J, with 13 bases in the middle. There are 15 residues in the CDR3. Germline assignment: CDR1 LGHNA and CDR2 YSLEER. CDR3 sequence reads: CASSHPDSGNSPLHF. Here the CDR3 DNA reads TGCGCCAGCAGCCACCCCGACTCCGGGAATTCACCCCTCCACTTT.

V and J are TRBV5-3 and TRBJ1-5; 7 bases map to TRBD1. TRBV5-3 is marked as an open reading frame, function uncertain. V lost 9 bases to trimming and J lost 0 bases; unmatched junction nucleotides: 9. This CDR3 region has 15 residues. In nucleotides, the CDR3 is TGTGCCACGAGGGGGCCGGAAGATAGCAATCAGCCCCAGCATTTT. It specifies CATRGPEDSNQPQHF.

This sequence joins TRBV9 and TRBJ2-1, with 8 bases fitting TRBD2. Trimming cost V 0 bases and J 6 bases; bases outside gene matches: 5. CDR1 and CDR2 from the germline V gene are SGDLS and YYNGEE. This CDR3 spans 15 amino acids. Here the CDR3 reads CASSVEGTSFNEQFF. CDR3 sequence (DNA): TGTGCCAGCAGCGTAGAAGGGACTAGTTTCAATGAGCAGTTCTTC.

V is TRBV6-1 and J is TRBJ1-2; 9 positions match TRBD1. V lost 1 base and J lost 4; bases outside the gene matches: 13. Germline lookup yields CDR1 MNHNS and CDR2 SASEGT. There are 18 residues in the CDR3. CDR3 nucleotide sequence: TGTGCCAGCAGTGAAGTGGTGGGGACAGGGCTTACCCCCTATGGCTACACCTTC. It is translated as CASSEVVGTGLTPYGYTF.

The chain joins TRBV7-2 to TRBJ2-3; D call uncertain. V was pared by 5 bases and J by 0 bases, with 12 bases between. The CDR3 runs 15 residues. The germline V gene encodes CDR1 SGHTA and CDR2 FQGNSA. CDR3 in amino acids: CASSRAESSTDTQYF. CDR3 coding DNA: TGTGCCAGCAGCCGCGCCGAATCTAGCACAGATACGCAGTATTTT.

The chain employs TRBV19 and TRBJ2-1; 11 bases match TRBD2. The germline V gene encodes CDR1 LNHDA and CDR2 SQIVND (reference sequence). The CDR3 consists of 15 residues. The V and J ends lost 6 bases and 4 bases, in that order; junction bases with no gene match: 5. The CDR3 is CASRKTSGDYNEQFF. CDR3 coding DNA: TGTGCCAGTAGAAAGACTAGCGGGGATTACAATGAGCAGTTCTTC.

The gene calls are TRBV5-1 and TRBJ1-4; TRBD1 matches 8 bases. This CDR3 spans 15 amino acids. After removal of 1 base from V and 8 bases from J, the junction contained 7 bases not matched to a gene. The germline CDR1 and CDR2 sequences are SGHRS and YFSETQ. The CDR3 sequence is CASSLSAGGDEKLFF. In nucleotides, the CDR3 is TGCGCCAGCAGCTTGTCGGCAGGGGGCGACGAAAAACTGTTTTTT.

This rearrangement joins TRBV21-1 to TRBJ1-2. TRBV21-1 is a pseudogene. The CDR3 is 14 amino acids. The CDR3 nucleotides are TGTGCCAGCAGCCCATGGGACTTCCACGGCCGGTACACCTTC. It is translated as CASSPWDFHGRYTF.

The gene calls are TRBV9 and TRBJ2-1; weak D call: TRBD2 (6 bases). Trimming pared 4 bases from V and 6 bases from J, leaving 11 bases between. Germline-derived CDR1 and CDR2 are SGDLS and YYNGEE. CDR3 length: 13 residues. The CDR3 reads CASSPGTPNEQFF. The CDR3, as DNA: TGTGCCAGCAGCCCTGGGACTCCCAATGAGCAGTTCTTC.

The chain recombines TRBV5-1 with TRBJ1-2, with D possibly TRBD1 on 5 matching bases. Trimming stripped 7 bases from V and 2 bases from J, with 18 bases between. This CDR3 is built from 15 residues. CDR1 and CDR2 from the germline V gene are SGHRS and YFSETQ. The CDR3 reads CASGAGSNRNYGYTF. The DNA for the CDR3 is TGCGCCAGCGGGGCTGGCAGTAATCGCAACTATGGCTACACCTTC.

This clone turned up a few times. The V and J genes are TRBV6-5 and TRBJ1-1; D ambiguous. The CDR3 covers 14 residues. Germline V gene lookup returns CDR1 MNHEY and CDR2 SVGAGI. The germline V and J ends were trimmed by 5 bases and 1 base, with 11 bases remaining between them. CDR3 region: CASSESYGNTEAFF. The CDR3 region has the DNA TGTGCCAGCAGTGAGTCTTACGGGAACACTGAAGCTTTCTTT.

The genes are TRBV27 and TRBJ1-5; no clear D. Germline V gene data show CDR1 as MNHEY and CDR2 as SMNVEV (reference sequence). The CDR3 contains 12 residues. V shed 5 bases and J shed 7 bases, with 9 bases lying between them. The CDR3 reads CASSLLGQPQHF. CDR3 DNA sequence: TGTGCCAGCAGTCTCTTAGGCCAGCCCCAGCATTTT.

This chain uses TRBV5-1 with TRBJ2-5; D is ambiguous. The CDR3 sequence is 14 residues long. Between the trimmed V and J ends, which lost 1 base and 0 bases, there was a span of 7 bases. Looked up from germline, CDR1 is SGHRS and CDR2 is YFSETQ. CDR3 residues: CASSLRVDQETQYF. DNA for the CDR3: TGCGCCAGCAGCTTGAGGGTAGACCAAGAGACCCAGTACTTC.